These T cell receptor beta chains were read from a single sample in a study of cytomegalovirus exposure and HLA in healthy donors. Sequenced by immunoSEQ multiplex PCR; TCRdb stores in-frame clones only, minus some. The data show approximately 200,000 clones, with 75% to 95% seen just once and 1.1% held by the top ten. Sequencing input: PBMCs. The receptors come from a woman aged 18-35 years in good health and CMV-seronegative. Both conserved end residues are trimmed from each CDR3. Fields, in order: V gene, J gene, CDR3 protein.

v_call: TRBV18
j_call: TRBJ1-2
cdr3_aa: ASSQTQGAPGGYT

v_call: TRBV6-5
j_call: TRBJ1-5
cdr3_aa: ASMRSGNSNQPQH

v_call: TRBV29-1
j_call: TRBJ1-2
cdr3_aa: SVDREGRGYT

v_call: TRBV10-1
j_call: TRBJ2-6
cdr3_aa: ASSEGGIDGANVLT

v_call: TRBV6-1
j_call: TRBJ2-1
cdr3_aa: ASSDVYYNEQF

v_call: TRBV6-1
j_call: TRBJ1-2
cdr3_aa: ASREAGTGKGYT

v_call: TRBV28
j_call: TRBJ2-1
cdr3_aa: ASSFFRLAGVGNEQF

v_call: TRBV11-3
j_call: TRBJ2-7
cdr3_aa: ASSLDGTGGFYEQY

v_call: TRBV20-1
j_call: TRBJ2-7
cdr3_aa: SAPTWLEQY

v_call: TRBV30
j_call: TRBJ2-2
cdr3_aa: AWTRSATNTGELF

v_call: TRBV11-2
j_call: TRBJ2-2
cdr3_aa: ASSLARGTGELF

v_call: TRBV11-2
j_call: TRBJ2-1
cdr3_aa: ASSLQDSYEQF

v_call: TRBV19
j_call: TRBJ2-1
cdr3_aa: ASRMREDSYNEQF

v_call: TRBV18
j_call: TRBJ1-1
cdr3_aa: ASSPGQGKGHTEAF

v_call: TRBV5-1
j_call: TRBJ1-6
cdr3_aa: ASSIDTGSSPLH

v_call: TRBV18
j_call: TRBJ1-4
cdr3_aa: ASSPPFQVVEKLF

v_call: TRBV18
j_call: TRBJ1-3
cdr3_aa: ASSPLRSGTGNTIY

v_call: TRBV5-4
j_call: TRBJ2-7
cdr3_aa: ASSFAYEQY

v_call: TRBV29-1
j_call: TRBJ1-1
cdr3_aa: SVEGTGATTEAF

v_call: TRBV18
j_call: TRBJ1-2
cdr3_aa: ASSPDRRGYT

v_call: TRBV7-3
j_call: TRBJ1-6
cdr3_aa: ASSLGRGNSPLH

v_call: TRBV7-9
j_call: TRBJ1-2
cdr3_aa: ASSFSGSPLGYT

v_call: TRBV10-3
j_call: TRBJ2-5
cdr3_aa: AIRKDSQETQY

v_call: TRBV5-1
j_call: TRBJ2-1
cdr3_aa: ASSYTGLAGFNEQF

v_call: TRBV4-2
j_call: TRBJ2-1
cdr3_aa: ASSQASGSYNEQF

v_call: TRBV30
j_call: TRBJ2-7
cdr3_aa: AWSVQRISYEQY

v_call: TRBV6-4
j_call: TRBJ2-2
cdr3_aa: ASSAVAGVTGELF

v_call: TRBV28
j_call: TRBJ1-5
cdr3_aa: ASSLQVTLNQPQH

v_call: TRBV30
j_call: TRBJ2-7
cdr3_aa: AWSSHPATYEQY

v_call: TRBV10-3
j_call: TRBJ1-1
cdr3_aa: AISESGTGEAF

v_call: TRBV5-6
j_call: TRBJ2-7
cdr3_aa: ASSLRSFDEQY

v_call: TRBV28
j_call: TRBJ2-5
cdr3_aa: ASSFRGQGFETQY

v_call: TRBV18
j_call: TRBJ2-4
cdr3_aa: ASSQPGGRSGRTLAKNIQY

v_call: TRBV6-1
j_call: TRBJ1-5
cdr3_aa: ASSDLRNGPQH

v_call: TRBV5-1
j_call: TRBJ1-1
cdr3_aa: ASSPRGLHTEAF

v_call: TRBV11-2
j_call: TRBJ2-7
cdr3_aa: ASSRPGQGYEQY

v_call: TRBV12-5
j_call: TRBJ1-5
cdr3_aa: ASGLVLSNQPQH

v_call: TRBV19
j_call: TRBJ2-7
cdr3_aa: ASSVTTGGYEQY

v_call: TRBV12-5
j_call: TRBJ1-2
cdr3_aa: ASGLVAGYPLYGYT

v_call: TRBV5-8
j_call: TRBJ1-4
cdr3_aa: ASSLGQSATNEKLF

v_call: TRBV7-9
j_call: TRBJ2-4
cdr3_aa: ASSQAGQGTSEYIQY

v_call: TRBV6-4
j_call: TRBJ2-1
cdr3_aa: ASSDSGSGFRYNEQF

v_call: TRBV4-2
j_call: TRBJ2-1
cdr3_aa: ASSQEGPGGPSNEQF

v_call: TRBV27
j_call: TRBJ1-1
cdr3_aa: ASSSNLGAEAF

v_call: TRBV5-4
j_call: TRBJ2-1
cdr3_aa: ASTGGTGGWSEQF

v_call: TRBV6-4
j_call: TRBJ1-1
cdr3_aa: ASSDQLVGITLNTEAF

v_call: TRBV5-5
j_call: TRBJ2-7
cdr3_aa: ASSLVGGGEQY

v_call: TRBV12-5
j_call: TRBJ2-7
cdr3_aa: ASGPPERYEQY